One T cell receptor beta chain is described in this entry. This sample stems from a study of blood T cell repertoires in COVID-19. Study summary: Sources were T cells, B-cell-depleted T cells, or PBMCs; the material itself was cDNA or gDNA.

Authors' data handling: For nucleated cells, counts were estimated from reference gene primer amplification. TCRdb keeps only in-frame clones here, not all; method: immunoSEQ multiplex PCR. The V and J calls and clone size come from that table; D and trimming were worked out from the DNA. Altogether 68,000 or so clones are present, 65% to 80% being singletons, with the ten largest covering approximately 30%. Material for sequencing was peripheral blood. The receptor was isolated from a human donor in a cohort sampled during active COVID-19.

This CDR3 reads CASSLPASGRSGELFF. CDR3 DNA: TGTGCCAGCAGTCTCCCCGCTAGCGGGAGGTCGGGGGAGCTGTTTTTT. The gene calls are TRBV6-6 and TRBJ2-2; 11 bases fit TRBD2. CDR3 length: 16 residues. Germline-derived CDR1 and CDR2 are MNHNY and SVGAGI (reference sequence). J gave up 8 bases and V 5 bases, and 10 bases lay outside the gene matches.